One and the same sample provided the 8 T cell receptor beta chains below, sequenced in a study of T cell changes during pregnancy in multiple sclerosis (dated by TCRdb to between 2018 and 2021). Library generation was performed with the immunoSEQ multiplex PCR assay. Drawn from immuneACCESS, this table holds only the in-frame rearrangements with V and J called that TCRdb kept. Clones are partly lost; checked studies trace under half to an unresolved V gene and leave the rest unexplained. In this sample the table shows some 32,000 clones, roughly nine tenths of which occur a single time. The ten largest account for about 4.5% of the sample. Sequencing used CD8+ T cells from peripheral blood mononuclear cells, obtained in the second trimester of pregnancy. These receptors all come from a female donor with multiple sclerosis, enrolled in a pregnancy study.

The genes are TRBV15 and TRBJ2-1, with D perhaps TRBD1 (6 bases). V was cut by 0 bases and J by 13 bases, with 25 bases left in between. This CDR3 region has 17 residues. Germline V CDR1 and CDR2: LNHNV, YYDKDF (reference sequence). CDR3 amino acids: CATSRDWGSGIGGGQFF. DNA of the CDR3: TGTGCCACCAGCAGAGATTGGGGGTCAGGGATTGGGGGCGGTCAGTTCTTC.

This chain joins TRBV30 and TRBJ2-2; 12 nucleotides agree with TRBD2. CDR3 length equals 16 residues. CDR1 GTSNPN and CDR2 SVGIG come from the germline V gene (reference sequence). V gave up 4 bases and J gave up 4 bases; unmatched junction bases: 7. CDR3 DNA sequence: TGTGCCTGGAACGGACTAGCGGGACATCTCACCGGGGAGCTGTTTTTT. Encoded protein: CAWNGLAGHLTGELFF.

The V gene is TRBV6-4, the J gene TRBJ2-1; TRBD2 aligns across 13 bases. V dropped 6 bases and J dropped 8; count of bases not matched to a gene: 7. This CDR3 contains 15 residues. Germline CDR1 reads MRHNA; CDR2 reads SNTAGT. This chain's CDR3 is CASSLLAGGPHEQFF. The CDR3 DNA reads TGTGCCAGCAGCCTACTAGCGGGAGGGCCTCATGAGCAGTTCTTC.

V gene TRBV27 combines with J gene TRBJ2-7, with 7 bases identical to TRBD1. Germline CDR1 reads MNHEY; CDR2 reads SMNVEV (reference sequence). The ends lost 6 bases at V and 2 bases at J; junction bases unmatched: 4. The CDR3 consists of 13 residues. CDR3: CASSQTGTYEQYF. The CDR3 DNA is TGTGCCAGCAGCCAGACAGGGACCTACGAGCAGTACTTC.

Written as DNA, the CDR3 is TGTGCCAGCAGTTCCAACAGGGGGCTTCAGCCCCAGCATTTT. Residues: CASSSNRGLQPQHF. The chain carries TRBV7-8 and TRBJ1-5; 9 bases are shared with TRBD1. The germline gives CDR1 SGHVS, CDR2 FQNEAQ. The CDR3 spans 14 residues. Trimming at V came to 6 bases and at J to 6 bases, leaving 6 bases not matched to a gene.

The chain uses TRBV30 and TRBJ1-1, with 11 bases identical to TRBD1. The trim removed 2 bases at V and 3 bases at J, leaving 8 bases unmatched. Germline values: CDR1 GTSNPN, CDR2 SVGIG (reference sequence). This CDR3 comprises 16 residues. The CDR3 coding sequence is TGTGCCTGGAGTCCCGGGACAGGGGGATATTACACTGAAGCTTTCTTT. Its protein product is CAWSPGTGGYYTEAFF.

V is TRBV27 and J is TRBJ2-7; 9 nucleotides agree with TRBD1. Germline assignment: CDR1 MNHEY and CDR2 SMNVEV (reference sequence). CDR3 length: 14 amino acids. J was trimmed by 4 bases and V by 11 bases; bases with no gene match: 12. This CDR3 is CASRSGTGTYEQYF. As DNA, the CDR3 is TGTGCCTCACGGTCCGGGACAGGGACTTACGAGCAGTACTTC.

The genes are TRBV28 and TRBJ2-1, with TRBD2 identical over 9 bases. CDR1 MDHEN and CDR2 SYDVKM come from the germline V gene. CDR3 size: 15 residues. Trimming cost V 7 bases and J 6 bases; bases outside gene matches: 10. Here the CDR3 reads CASTAPGLAINEQFF. The CDR3 coding sequence is TGTGCCAGCACTGCCCCGGGACTAGCCATCAATGAGCAGTTCTTC.